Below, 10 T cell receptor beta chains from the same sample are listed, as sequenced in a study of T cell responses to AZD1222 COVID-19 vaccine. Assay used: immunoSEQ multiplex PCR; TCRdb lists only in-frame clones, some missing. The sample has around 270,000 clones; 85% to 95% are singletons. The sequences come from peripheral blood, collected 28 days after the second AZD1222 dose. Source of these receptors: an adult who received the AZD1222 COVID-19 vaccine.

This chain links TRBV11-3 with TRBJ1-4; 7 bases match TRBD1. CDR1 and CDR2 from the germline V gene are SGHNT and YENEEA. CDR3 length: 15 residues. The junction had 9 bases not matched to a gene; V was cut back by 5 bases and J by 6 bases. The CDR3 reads CASSRLKTGDEKLFF. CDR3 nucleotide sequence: TGTGCCAGCAGCCGACTCAAAACAGGGGATGAAAAACTGTTTTTT. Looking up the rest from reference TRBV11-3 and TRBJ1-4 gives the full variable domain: EAGVVQSPRYKIIEKKQPVAFWCNPISGHNTLYWYLQNLGQGPELLIRYENEEAVDDSQLPKDRFSAERLKGVDSTLKIQPAELGDSAVYLCASSRLKTGDEKLFFGSGTQLSVL.

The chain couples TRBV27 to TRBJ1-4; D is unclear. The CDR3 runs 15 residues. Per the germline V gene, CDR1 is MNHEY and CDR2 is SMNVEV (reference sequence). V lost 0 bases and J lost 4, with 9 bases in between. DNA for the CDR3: TGTGCCAGCAGTTTATCCCCGAGTGGTAATGAAAAACTGTTTTTT. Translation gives CASSLSPSGNEKLFF.

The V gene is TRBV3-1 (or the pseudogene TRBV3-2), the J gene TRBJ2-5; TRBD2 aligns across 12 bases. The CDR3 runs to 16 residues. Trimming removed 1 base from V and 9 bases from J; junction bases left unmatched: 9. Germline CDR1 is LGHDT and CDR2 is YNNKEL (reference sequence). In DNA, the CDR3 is TGTGCCAGCAGCCAAGTCGGGACTAGCGGGTTTGGGGCCCAGTACTTC. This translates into CASSQVGTSGFGAQYF.

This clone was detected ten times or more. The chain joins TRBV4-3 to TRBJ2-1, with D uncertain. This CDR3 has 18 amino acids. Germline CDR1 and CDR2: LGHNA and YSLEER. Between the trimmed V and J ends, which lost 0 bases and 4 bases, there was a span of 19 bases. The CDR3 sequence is CASSQDASYGRRYNEQFF. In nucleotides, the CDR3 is TGCGCCAGCAGCCAAGACGCTTCCTATGGACGCCGATACAATGAGCAGTTCTTC.

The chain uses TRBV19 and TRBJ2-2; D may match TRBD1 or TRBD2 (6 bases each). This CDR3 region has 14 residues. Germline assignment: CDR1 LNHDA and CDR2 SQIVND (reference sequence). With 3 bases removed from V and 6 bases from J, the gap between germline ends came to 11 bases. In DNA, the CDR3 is TGTGCCAGTAGTATTTGGGGGGCCTCCGGGGAGCTGTTTTTT. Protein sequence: CASSIWGASGELFF. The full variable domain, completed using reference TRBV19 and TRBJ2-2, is DGGITQSPKYLFRKEGQNVTLSCEQNLNHDAMYWYRQDPGQGLRLIYYSQIVNDFQKGDIAEGYSVSREKKESFPLTVTSAQKNPTAFYLCASSIWGASGELFFGEGSRLTVL.

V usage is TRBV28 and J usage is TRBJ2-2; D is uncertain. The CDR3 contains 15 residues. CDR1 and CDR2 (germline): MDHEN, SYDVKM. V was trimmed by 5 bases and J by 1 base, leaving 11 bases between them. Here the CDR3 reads CASSPPAENTGELFF. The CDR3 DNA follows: TGTGCCAGCAGTCCCCCAGCAGAGAACACCGGGGAGCTGTTTTTT.

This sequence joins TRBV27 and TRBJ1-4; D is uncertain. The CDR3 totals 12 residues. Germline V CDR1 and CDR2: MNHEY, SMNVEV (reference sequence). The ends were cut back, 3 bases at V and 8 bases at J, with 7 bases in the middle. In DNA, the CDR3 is TGTGCCAGCAGTTTTATAGGGGAAAAACTGTTTTTT. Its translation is CASSFIGEKLFF.

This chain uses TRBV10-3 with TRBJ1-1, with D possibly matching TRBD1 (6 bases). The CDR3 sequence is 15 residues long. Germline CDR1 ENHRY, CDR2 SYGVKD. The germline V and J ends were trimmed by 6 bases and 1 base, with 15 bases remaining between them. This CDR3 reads CAIRSSGDSNTEAFF. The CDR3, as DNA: TGTGCCATCAGATCCTCAGGGGATTCGAACACTGAAGCTTTCTTT.

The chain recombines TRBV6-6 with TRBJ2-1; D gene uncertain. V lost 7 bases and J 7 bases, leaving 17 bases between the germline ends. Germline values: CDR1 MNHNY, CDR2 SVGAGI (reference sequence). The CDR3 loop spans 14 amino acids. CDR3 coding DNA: TGTGCCAGCACCGCGGCATACTCGGTTAATGAGCAGTTCTTC. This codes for CASTAAYSVNEQFF.

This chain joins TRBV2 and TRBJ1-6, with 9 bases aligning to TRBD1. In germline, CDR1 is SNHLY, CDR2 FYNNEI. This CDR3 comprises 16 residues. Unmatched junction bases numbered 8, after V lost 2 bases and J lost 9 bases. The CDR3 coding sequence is TGTGCCAGCAGTGAAAGGCCGGGACAGGGAGGTTCACCCCTCCACTTT. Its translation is CASSERPGQGGSPLHF. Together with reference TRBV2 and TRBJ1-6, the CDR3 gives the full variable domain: EPEVTQTPSHQVTQMGQEVILRCVPISNHLYFYWYRQILGQKVEFLVSFYNNEISEKSEIFDDQFSVERPDGSNFTLKIRSTKLEDSAMYFCASSERPGQGGSPLHFGNGTRLTVT.